One T cell receptor (beta chain) is described in this entry. As processed by the authors: Nucleated cell number was recorded as an estimate derived from reference gene primer amplification. Clones were read by immunoSEQ multiplex PCR, and TCRdb kept only the in-frame ones, dropping some. V and J calls and clone size are those listed in that table; D and trimming were worked out from the DNA. Counted here are over 80,000 clones, about nine tenths occurring once; the ten biggest clones make up around 8.6%. This specimen belongs to a study of blood T cell repertoires in COVID-19. As for the study in general: From the United States, Italy and Spain came samples of acute and convalescent COVID-19. T cells, B-cell-depleted T cells, or PBMCs provided the cDNA or gDNA that served as material.

The CDR3 covers 18 residues. Germline trimming cut 1 base from V and 7 bases from J; bases unmatched to any gene: 11. CDR1 and CDR2 from the germline V gene are LNHNV and YYDKDF (reference sequence). Sequencing was done on a sample of peripheral blood. This clonotype was obtained from a man aged 50-59 years with acute or convalescent COVID-19. This chain uses TRBV15 with TRBJ2-1, with TRBD2 matching 12 bases. CDR3 loop: CATSRGRALAGGRNEQFF. The CDR3 nucleotides read TGTGCCACCAGCAGAGGGAGGGCCCTAGCGGGGGGGCGGAATGAGCAGTTCTTC.